This T cell receptor (beta chain) was identified during a study of OX40 agonist ivuxolimab in advanced cancers. Germline V CDR1 and CDR2: KGHSH, LQKENI. V was clipped by 3 bases and J by 7 bases, with 13 bases between them. CDR3 length: 14 amino acids. Study-wide results and caveats: At 0.1 to 3.0 mg/kg, CD4+ and CD8+ blood T cells expanded clonally by week 6. Partial responders receiving 0.1-3.0 mg/kg showed among the lowest clonal expansion.

This table comes from immunoSEQ multiplex PCR, and its TCRdb copy is limited to in-frame clones, with some not included. The repertoire holds about 81,000 clones, with about 88% as singletons. Comment on this clone: Its target is unknown.

The J gene is TRBJ2-1, the V gene TRBV18; D is ambiguous. The origin of this receptor is an adult with an advanced solid tumor such as melanoma, head and neck, liver or kidney cancer. Sample: CD4+ or CD8+ T cells sorted from blood, taken in a trial of the OX40 agonist ivuxolimab. CDR3 sequence: CASSPRTALNEQFF. The CDR3 DNA follows: TGTGCCAGCTCACCCAGGACGGCGCTTAATGAGCAGTTCTTC.